A single sample gave rise to the 9 T cell receptor beta chains below, sequenced in a study of T cells after yellow fever vaccination. TCRdb redid the calling of the 5' RACE reads with MiXCR, one entry per CDR3 protein. The profile shows about 360,000 distinct CDR3 sequences, approximately 5.7% of them singletons. Specimen: PBMCs, collected 5 days after the yellow fever booster vaccination. These receptors originate from a young man who received the YFV17D yellow fever vaccine.

This clonotype was seen a few times. The gene calls are TRBV29-1 and TRBJ1-5; tentative D call: TRBD1 (5 bases). From germline, CDR1 is SQVTM and CDR2 ANQGSEA. The CDR3 consists of 13 residues. V lost 4 bases and J 2 bases, leaving 9 bases between the germline ends. The DNA for the CDR3 is TGCAGCGTTGGGGGGAGAGGCAATCAGCCCCAGCATTTT. Translating it yields CSVGGRGNQPQHF.

This clonotype appeared a few times. The chain has TRBV5-1 and TRBJ1-1; 9 bases align to TRBD1. V was pared by 7 bases and J by 5 bases, with 6 bases of the junction left unmatched. The germline CDR1 and CDR2 sequences are SGHRS and YFSETQ. This CDR3 spans 13 amino acids. The CDR3 DNA follows: TGCGCCAGCGGGGGACAGGGTCGGACTGAAGCTTTCTTT. Amino acids: CASGGQGRTEAFF.

The chain is built from TRBV3-1 and TRBJ2-7, with TRBD2 matching over 12 bases. Germline assignment: CDR1 LGHDT and CDR2 YNNKEL (reference sequence). This CDR3 is 16 amino acids long. The V segment lost 5 bases and the J segment 3 bases; nucleotides outside the gene matches: 8. The CDR3 DNA reads as TGTGCCAGCAGCACGACTAGCGGGAGCTTAGGCTACGAGCAGTACTTC. Its translation is CASSTTSGSLGYEQYF.

There are many counts of this clonotype. This chain connects TRBV5-1 to TRBJ2-7; 8 bases line up with TRBD1. The CDR3 loop spans 16 amino acids. J gave up 8 bases and V 4 bases, and 17 bases lay outside the gene matches. Germline V gene data show CDR1 as SGHRS and CDR2 as YFSETQ. This CDR3 reads CASSPIKSPGGAQQYF. The CDR3 DNA follows: TGCGCCAGCAGCCCTATCAAATCGCCAGGGGGCGCACAGCAGTACTTC. Drawing the rest from reference TRBV5-1 and TRBJ2-7, the complete variable domain is KAGVTQTPRYLIKTRGQQVTLSCSPISGHRSVSWYQQTPGQGLQFLFEYFSETQRNKGNFPGRFSGRQFSNSRSEMNVSTLELGDSALYLCASSPIKSPGGAQQYFGPGTRLTVT.

This clonotype turned up a few times. The genes are TRBV6-1 and TRBJ2-7; 9 bases fit TRBD2. There are 17 residues in the CDR3. V shed 5 bases and J 4 bases; nucleotides not matched to a gene: 15. CDR1 and CDR2 from the germline V gene are MNHNS and SASEGT. The CDR3 protein is CASSPFLSGRPWYEQYF. The CDR3 DNA is TGTGCCAGCAGTCCCTTCCTAAGCGGGAGGCCCTGGTACGAGCAGTACTTC.

This clonotype was seen a handful of times. The rearrangement links TRBV7-9 to TRBJ2-5, with D possibly being TRBD1 (5 bases). Looked up from germline, CDR1 is SEHNR and CDR2 is FQNEAQ (reference sequence). This CDR3 is built from 16 residues. Trimming shortened V by 5 bases and J by 1 base, and 17 bases separated the two germline ends. CDR3 nucleotide sequence: TGTGCCAGCAGCAATATAGGGGTGCAGGGCCAAGAGACCCAGTACTTC. As protein: CASSNIGVQGQETQYF.

At least ten counts were recorded for this clonotype. The CDR3 DNA sequence: TGCGCCAGCAGCTTGGGTGGGGGAGGAGCAGACGAGCAGTACTTC. It yields the protein CASSLGGGGADEQYF. The chain has TRBV5-1 and TRBJ2-7, with TRBD2 as a possible D gene (6 bases). The CDR3 is 15 amino acids. V gave up 0 bases and J gave up 5 bases, with 15 bases separating them. The V gene's germline CDR1 is SGHRS and CDR2 YFSETQ.

In this sample, this clonotype turned up many times. V and J are TRBV11-2 and TRBJ2-7; 11 bases fit TRBD1. There are 19 residues in the CDR3. Looked up from germline, CDR1 is SGHAT and CDR2 is FQNNGV. Trimming took 4 bases from V and 6 from J; bases not matched to a gene: 20. CDR3 nucleotide sequence: TGTGCCAGCAGCTCATCGTTTGGGACAGGGGGACTACCGACTGGCGAGCAGTACTTC. Protein: CASSSSFGTGGLPTGEQYF.

This chain joins TRBV7-9 and TRBJ2-1, with D perhaps TRBD1 (6 bases). Per the germline V gene, CDR1 is SEHNR and CDR2 is FQNEAQ (reference sequence). V lost 5 bases and J lost 15, with 14 bases in between. CDR3 length: 11 amino acids. Here the CDR3 DNA reads TGTGCCAGCAGCACACCTAGGGGGACGTTCTTC. The encoded protein is CASSTPRGTFF.